This entry lists 9 T cell receptor beta chains sequenced from one sample in a study of control samples from healthy donors and cancer patients. TCRdb keeps only in-frame clones here, not all; method: immunoSEQ multiplex PCR. The table lists about 120,000 clones, more than 75% of them singletons. Input material: blood. These receptors were collected from a woman in her seventies in good health.

The rearrangement uses TRBV7-8 and TRBJ2-1, with 11 bases identical to TRBD2. After removal of 4 bases from V and 3 bases from J, the junction contained 8 bases not matched to a gene. The CDR3 has 17 amino acids. Germline values: CDR1 SGHVS, CDR2 FQNEAQ. The CDR3 DNA is TGTGCCAGCAGCTCCGGAAGACTAGCGGGGTTCTACAATGAGCAGTTCTTC. This codes for CASSSGRLAGFYNEQFF.

The rearrangement uses TRBV2 and TRBJ2-5; D is ambiguous. The germline gives CDR1 SNHLY, CDR2 FYNNEI. V was clipped by 5 bases and J by 3 bases, with 4 bases between them. The CDR3 has 11 residues. The CDR3 DNA is TGTGCCAGCAGTTTCGAAGAGACCCAGTACTTC. Encoded protein: CASSFEETQYF.

The genes are TRBV6-4 and TRBJ2-3; no definite D call. Trimming took off 3 bases at V and 0 bases at J, with 10 bases between the two ends. The CDR3 runs to 15 residues. Germline V gene data show CDR1 as MRHNA and CDR2 as SNTAGT. The CDR3 nucleotides read TGTGCCAGCAGTGAACAGATAACTAGCACAGATACGCAGTATTTT. Amino acids: CASSEQITSTDTQYF.

The chain employs TRBV29-1 and TRBJ2-5; TRBD2 matches 8 bases. CDR3 length: 16 residues. The V segment lost 6 bases and the J segment 4 bases; nucleotides outside the gene matches: 16. Germline values: CDR1 SQVTM, CDR2 ANQGSEA. The DNA of the CDR3 is TGCAGCGTCAGCGGGGCGTCGAGCGGGGGAGGAGAGACCCAGTACTTC. As protein: CSVSGASSGGGETQYF.

The chain couples TRBV10-3 to TRBJ1-5, with D tentatively TRBD1 (5 bases). Germline V lookup: CDR1 ENHRY, CDR2 SYGVKD. V was shortened by 3 bases and J by 2 bases, with 17 bases between the two germline ends. The CDR3 is 17 amino acids. CDR3 region: CAISERTNLGGNQPQHF. In DNA, the CDR3 is TGTGCCATCAGTGAACGAACAAATCTGGGGGGCAATCAGCCCCAGCATTTT.

In regard to this clone: This sample includes further DNA sequences coding for the same CDR3. The J gene is TRBJ2-1, the V gene TRBV9, with 10 bases fitting TRBD1. This CDR3 is built from 15 residues. Unmatched junction bases numbered 1, after V lost 2 bases and J lost 2 bases. The germline gives CDR1 SGDLS, CDR2 YYNGEE. In DNA, the CDR3 is TGTGCCAGCAGCGTGGGACAGGGGACCTACAATGAGCAGTTCTTC. Its translation is CASSVGQGTYNEQFF.

This clone has just a few counts. As DNA, the CDR3 is TGTGCCAGCAGTTTAAGATCAAACACAGATACGCAGTATTTT. Its protein product is CASSLRSNTDTQYF. The chain links TRBV27 to TRBJ2-3; the D is unclear. The germline V gene has CDR1 MNHEY and CDR2 SMNVEV (reference sequence). The CDR3 length is 14 residues. V lost 2 bases to trimming and J lost 2 bases, with 8 bases between them.

This clone was seen a few times. V is TRBV23-1 and J is TRBJ1-2; D remains unclear. TRBV23-1 is an open reading frame whose function is uncertain. Trimming stripped 0 bases from V and 3 bases from J, with 8 bases between. The CDR3 runs 14 residues. In nucleotides, the CDR3 is TGCGCCAGCAGTCAATCGGCCGCATACTATGGCTACACCTTC. As protein: CASSQSAAYYGYTF.

V usage is TRBV2 and J usage is TRBJ1-3; the D gene is possibly TRBD1 (5 bases). With 4 bases removed from V and 0 bases from J, the gap between germline ends came to 16 bases. This CDR3 comprises 17 residues. CDR1 SNHLY and CDR2 FYNNEI come from the germline V gene. The CDR3 DNA reads as TGTGCCAGCAGTGTGACCGGGACCACCCTCTCTGGAAACACCATATATTTT. It codes for CASSVTGTTLSGNTIYF.